Below, one T cell receptor beta chain is given with its context. Its antigen is currently unknown. Gene names follow the mouse nomenclature. The read ends 1 residue shy of where the CDR3 ends; the end is completed using the germline J gene. Indicated time point: mouse harvest day 14 after allogeneic transplant. The graft held 10^6 splenic CD5+ T cells and 10^7 T-cell-depleted bone marrow cells. Mice had MHC-mismatched B6 into BALB/c GVHD, sampled day 7 or 14. TCRdb's copy holds only in-frame clones and misses some; the assay was immunoSEQ multiplex PCR. Of around 5,200 clones listed, 25% to 40% are singletons. The record originates from a study of tissue T cells after allogeneic stem cell transplantation. Overall study results and limits: Motif-based clustering found tissue-specific repertoire signatures shared across patients, though few clones were shared. The patient cohort was small and clinically heterogeneous, with limited sampling depth. Within patients, tissue anatomy strongly shaped TCR repertoire composition.

CDR3 length equals 16 residues. J was trimmed by 1 base and V by 4 bases; bases with no gene match: 7. Germline V gene data show CDR1 as FNHDT and CDR2 as SITEND (reference sequence). This receptor was identified in a female BALB/c mouse given C57BL/6 T cells with graft-versus-host disease after an allogeneic hematopoietic cell transplant. Sequenced input: skin. The V gene is TRBV19, the J gene TRBJ2-3; 9 bases line up with TRBD2. CDR3 DNA (partial): TGTGCCAGCAGTCCCCTCGGACTGGGGCGTGCAGAAACGCTGTAT. Amino acid sequence: CASSPLGLGRAETLY. The entire CDR3 reads CASSPLGLGRAETLYF.